This is a list of T cell receptor beta chains from one sample in a study of early T cells in non-severe SARS-CoV-2 infection. TCRdb recomputed calls from the 5' RACE reads with MiXCR, one row per CDR3 protein. The data contain 55,000 to 65,000 distinct CDR3 sequences, over 9.5% of them seen just once; the ten biggest clones take up over 1.3%. Sample: whole blood, taken at baseline. The receptors were sampled from an adult who was a healthcare worker with PCR-confirmed SARS-CoV-2 infection or an uninfected control (not recorded which). Both conserved end residues are part of each CDR3. The order of the fields is D gene, J gene, clone size, V gene, CDR3 protein, CDR3 DNA. D genes are given only for firm matches. Clone size, where shown, is once, few, many, or a class for clones that have expanded.

- TRBJ2-1 few TRBV4-3 CASSQPIDEQFF TGCGCCAGCAGCCAACCGATCGATGAGCAGTTCTTC
TRBD2 TRBJ2-7 - TRBV6-2/TRBV6-3 CASSYPTRGGFYEQYF TGTGCCAGCAGTTACCCCACCCGGGGAGGGTTCTACGAGCAGTACTTC
TRBD1 TRBJ2-7 - TRBV28 CASSPPGDRASYEQYF TGTGCCAGCAGTCCCCCCGGGGACAGGGCCTCCTACGAGCAGTACTTC
- TRBJ2-7 few TRBV6-2/TRBV6-3 CASSWHTILRDNYEQYF TGTGCCAGCAGTTGGCATACAATACTCCGGGACAACTACGAGCAGTACTTC
- TRBJ1-6 few TRBV27 CASRTASYNSPLHF TGTGCCAGCCGGACAGCCTCCTATAATTCACCCCTCCACTTT
- TRBJ2-2 few TRBV20-1 CSGAENTGELFF TGCAGTGGGGCAGAGAACACCGGGGAGCTGTTTTTT
- TRBJ1-1 few TRBV5-1 CASIPEEATNTEAFF TGCGCCAGCATCCCCGAGGAGGCGACGAACACTGAAGCTTTCTTT
- TRBJ1-3 many TRBV12-3/TRBV12-4 CASRLDIYSGNTIYF TGTGCCAGCAGATTAGACATTTACTCTGGAAACACCATATATTTT
TRBD2 TRBJ2-1 few TRBV30 CAWTWASGSNEQFF TGTGCCTGGACATGGGCTAGCGGGAGTAATGAGCAGTTCTTC
TRBD2 TRBJ2-1 many TRBV7-9 CASSYTSGRSHEQFF TGTGCCAGCAGCTACACTAGCGGGAGATCACATGAGCAGTTCTTC
TRBD1 TRBJ2-5 once TRBV14 CASSHKTGTGEETQYF TGTGCCAGCAGCCACAAAACCGGGACAGGGGAAGAGACCCAGTACTTC
TRBD2 TRBJ2-4 - TRBV5-4 CASSEVAGGPGEAEYF TGTGCCAGCAGCGAAGTAGCGGGGGGCCCAGGTGAGGCGGAGTACTTC
TRBD2 TRBJ2-3 many TRBV12-3/TRBV12-4 CASRRDYQSTDTQYF TGTGCCAGCAGACGGGACTACCAAAGCACAGATACGCAGTATTTT
TRBD1 TRBJ1-1 - TRBV5-6 CASSLPDRAEAFF TGTGCCAGCAGCTTACCGGACAGGGCCGAAGCTTTCTTT
TRBD2 TRBJ2-3 - TRBV9 CASSEAPASGGLSTDTQYF TGTGCCAGCAGCGAGGCCCCCGCTAGCGGGGGGCTTAGCACAGATACGCAGTATTTT
TRBD1 TRBJ1-6 few TRBV7-2 CASSLGPATGTITLHF TGTGCCAGCAGCTTAGGCCCGGCGACAGGGACCATCACCCTCCACTTT
- TRBJ2-5 many TRBV7-2 CASSRGRNQETQYF TGTGCCAGCAGCCGGGGGCGGAACCAAGAGACCCAGTACTTC
TRBD1 TRBJ2-5 few TRBV14 CASSRTGQGIETQYF TGTGCCAGCAGCCGGACGGGACAGGGCATAGAGACCCAGTACTTC
- TRBJ1-4 many TRBV10-2 CASSARRGATNEKLFF TGCGCCAGCAGTGCCCGCCGGGGAGCAACTAATGAAAAACTGTTTTTT
TRBD2 TRBJ2-3 - TRBV7-6 CASSLRLAGGRDTQYF TGTGCCAGCAGCTTGAGGTTGGCGGGAGGGCGGGATACGCAGTATTTT
- TRBJ2-1 many TRBV7-9 CASVAFSNEQFF TGTGCCAGCGTAGCATTTTCTAATGAGCAGTTCTTC
TRBD2 TRBJ2-7 - TRBV6-2/TRBV6-3 CASSYSKSGLALEQYF TGTGCCAGCAGTTACTCGAAGTCCGGACTAGCTCTCGAGCAGTACTTC
TRBD2 TRBJ2-3 many TRBV20-1 CSAFDLAGASTDTQYF TGCAGTGCTTTCGATCTAGCGGGAGCTAGCACAGATACGCAGTATTTT
TRBD1 TRBJ1-3 few TRBV4-2 CASSQVFSRDSSSPSGNTIYF TGTGCCAGCAGCCAAGTTTTCTCCCGGGACAGTTCTTCTCCCTCTGGAAACACCATATATTTT
TRBD2 TRBJ2-5 few TRBV6-2/TRBV6-3 CASSYGTSGAQETQYF TGTGCCAGCAGTTATGGGACTAGCGGAGCCCAAGAGACCCAGTACTTC
- TRBJ1-5 - TRBV6-2/TRBV6-3 CASSSGQPQHF TGTGCCAGCAGTTCCGGTCAGCCCCAGCATTTT
TRBD2 TRBJ2-3 - TRBV7-6 CASSLLLAGVTDTQYF TGTGCCAGCAGCTTACTGTTGGCGGGGGTCACAGATACGCAGTATTTT
- TRBJ1-2 - TRBV2 CASRTEGYGYTF TGTGCCAGCAGGACTGAAGGTTATGGCTACACCTTC
- TRBJ1-2 - TRBV28 CASSLWEGYTF TGTGCCAGCAGTTTGTGGGAAGGCTACACCTTC